This TCR beta chain was observed in a study of OX40 agonist ivuxolimab in advanced cancers. Study summary: A diagnosis of hepatocellular carcinoma, melanoma, renal cell or head and neck cancer was present in dose-escalation patients. Overall study results and limits: Patients who responded partially at 0.1-3.0 mg/kg showed clonal expansion ranking among the lowest.

The CDR3 consists of 15 residues. The V segment lost 8 bases and the J segment 3 bases; nucleotides outside the gene matches: 5. Germline CDR1 is MNHEY and CDR2 is SMNVEV (reference sequence). For this clone: The antigen is undetermined.

TCRdb's copy holds only in-frame clones and misses some; the assay was immunoSEQ multiplex PCR. The sample has 65,000 to 95,000 clones, approximately 85% seen once; the top ten hold less than 4.5%. This sample comprised CD4+ or CD8+ T cells sorted from blood, obtained in a trial of the OX40 agonist ivuxolimab. The J gene is TRBJ2-3, the V gene TRBV27; 13 bases align to TRBD2. The source of this sequence is an adult with an advanced solid tumor such as melanoma, head and neck, liver or kidney cancer. The CDR3 nucleotides read TGTGCCAGCGGTGAGACTAGCGGGAGGACAGATACGCAGTATTTT. This sequence encodes CASGETSGRTDTQYF.